A single T cell receptor (beta chain) is shown here with its context. Its target is unknown. It was RNA transcripts that yielded the amplified TCR beta CDR3 regions. HTBI primers drove first-round RT-PCR of the TCR CDR3. From the multiplex PCR reads, TCRdb called clonotypes with MiXCR, one entry per CDR3 protein. The table records approximately 400,000 distinct CDR3 sequences, around 25% of them present only once. This sample is part of a study of T cells in Graves' hyperthyroidism and ophthalmopathy. In the study overall: The blood sample was taken at first diagnosis, before treatment began.

Points from the study as a whole: Most thyroid-expanded clonotypes above 0.001 were also found in blood. Stable hyperthyroidism was separated from ophthalmopathy by a model based on 13 V-J features.

The CDR3 is 16 residues long. V was clipped by 2 bases and J by 5 bases; unmatched bases: 9. Per germline, CDR1 MNHEY and CDR2 SMNVEV (reference sequence). Stable hyperthyroidism: no ophthalmopathy progression over 18 months of follow-up. The TCR originated in a man aged 45-60 years with Graves' hyperthyroidism. The sequencing sample was made of blood. The chain joins TRBV27 to TRBJ1-2; TRBD1 matches at 9 bases. This chain's CDR3 is CASSLTRQGVEYGYTF. The DNA for the CDR3 is TGTGCCAGCAGTTTAACCCGACAGGGGGTTGAATATGGCTACACCTTC.